These T cell receptor beta chains were read from a single sample in a study. TCRdb reprocessed the 5' RACE reads via MiXCR and lists one record per CDR3 protein. This table holds some 44,000 distinct CDR3 sequences, approximately 30% found once. Specimen: tumor-infiltrating memory CD4+ T cells sorted from the breast tumor. These receptors were collected from a female donor with breast cancer. The conserved cysteine and the conserved F or W are not part of the CDR3 here. The order of the fields is CDR3 length, J gene, D gene, V gene, CDR3 protein. The D gene is left open where the match is weak.

10 | TRBJ2-3 | . | TRBV20-1 | SAYGGPDTQY
11 | TRBJ2-7 | TRBD1 | TRBV30 | AWSDDRGAEQY
14 | TRBJ2-7 | . | TRBV14 | ASLEVYPERSYEQY
15 | TRBJ2-1 | TRBD2 | TRBV4-2 | ASSQDDPAGADNEQF
14 | TRBJ1-6 | TRBD1 | TRBV6-6 | ASSYSLGQVDSPLH
15 | TRBJ2-1 | TRBD2 | TRBV15 | ATSREQAGGRYNEQF
13 | TRBJ2-1 | . | TRBV12-3/TRBV12-4 | ASSLARPSTYEQF
16 | TRBJ2-1 | TRBD2 | TRBV4-1 | ASSSPGTSGGVNNEQF
13 | TRBJ1-2 | TRBD1 | TRBV7-2 | ASSLGSGGSYSYT
12 | TRBJ2-6 | . | TRBV20-1 | SARSFSGANVLT
13 | TRBJ2-1 | . | TRBV20-1 | SARKDSHSYNEQF
12 | TRBJ2-1 | . | TRBV6-2/TRBV6-3 | ASSYVAEGNEQF
13 | TRBJ2-1 | TRBD2 | TRBV9 | ASSVGTSGGDEQF
12 | TRBJ2-7 | TRBD1 | TRBV6-2/TRBV6-3 | ASSTGTGAYEQY
12 | TRBJ2-2 | . | TRBV27 | ASSLREYTGELF
11 | TRBJ2-7 | . | TRBV7-2 | ASSLGHLGEQY
12 | TRBJ2-5 | . | TRBV9 | ASSVGGLGETQY
15 | TRBJ2-5 | . | TRBV6-1 | ASSDLGPTMYQETQY
13 | TRBJ2-5 | . | TRBV7-9 | ASSLVLGGQETQY
12 | TRBJ2-6 | . | TRBV4-1 | AGSGRYGANVLT
14 | TRBJ2-2 | TRBD2 | TRBV4-2 | ASSIGLAERGGELF
10 | TRBJ2-7 | . | TRBV5-1 | ASSFTTGPSY
15 | TRBJ2-5 | TRBD1 | TRBV10-2 | ASSDPAGGGSEETQY
13 | TRBJ1-1 | . | TRBV7-2 | ASSLIGLVNTGAF
14 | TRBJ1-5 | TRBD1 | TRBV12-3/TRBV12-4 | ASSFETGTTNQPQH
12 | TRBJ2-1 | . | TRBV27 | ASSSASSYNEQF
10 | TRBJ1-1 | . | TRBV4-2 | ASRGGNTEAF
12 | TRBJ2-7 | . | TRBV20-1 | SALRTSSSYEQY
12 | TRBJ2-7 | . | TRBV29-1 | SVELPGSSAKQY